This paragraph reports one T cell receptor (beta chain). A junction end diverges from the germline sequence, so it may reflect a read error. Profiled with immunoSEQ multiplex PCR; TCRdb holds only in-frame clones, not every one. The sample yields about 95,000 clones, about 85% seen once. This record comes from a study of control samples from healthy donors and cancer patients. The CDR3 covers 13 residues. In germline, CDR1 is MNHEY, CDR2 SVGAGI. The sample comprised blood. The chain uses TRBV6-5 and TRBJ1-1; 7 bases are shared with TRBD1. The source is a woman in her 70s in good health. Written as DNA, the CDR3 is TGTGCCAGCAGGGAGGGGGCGAACTCTGAAGCTTTCTTT. Translating gives CASREGANSEAFF.